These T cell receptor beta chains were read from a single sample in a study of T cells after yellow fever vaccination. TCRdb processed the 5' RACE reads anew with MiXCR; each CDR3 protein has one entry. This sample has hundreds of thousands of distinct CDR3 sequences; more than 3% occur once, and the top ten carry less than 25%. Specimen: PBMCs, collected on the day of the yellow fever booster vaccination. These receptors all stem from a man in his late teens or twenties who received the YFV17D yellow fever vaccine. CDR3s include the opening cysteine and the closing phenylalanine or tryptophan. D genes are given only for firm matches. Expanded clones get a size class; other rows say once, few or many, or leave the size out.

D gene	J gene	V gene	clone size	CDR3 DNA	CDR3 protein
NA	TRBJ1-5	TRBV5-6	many	TGTGCCAGCAGCTTAGGACAGATCAATCAGCCCCAGCATTTT	CASSLGQINQPQHF
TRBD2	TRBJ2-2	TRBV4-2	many	TGTGCCAGCAGCCCCCTCGTAGCGGGGGCGAACACCGGGGAGCTGTTTTTT	CASSPLVAGANTGELFF
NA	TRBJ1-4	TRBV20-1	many	TGCAGTGCTAGAGCCGTCGGTGAAAAACTGTTTTTT	CSARAVGEKLFF
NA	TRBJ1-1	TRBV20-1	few	TGCAGTGCTAGCCGCGACAGGACCACTGAAGCTTTCTTT	CSASRDRTTEAFF
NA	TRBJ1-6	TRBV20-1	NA	TGCAGTGCTAGACGTAAATTAGGGACACGGAATTCACCCCTCCACTTT	CSARRKLGTRNSPLHF
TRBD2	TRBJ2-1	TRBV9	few	TGTGCCAGCAGCTCCGGAACCCGGACTAGCCGCAATGAGCAGTTCTTC	CASSSGTRTSRNEQFF
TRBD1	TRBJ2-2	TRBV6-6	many	TGTGCCAGCAGGGATAACAGGGGGCGCGACACCGGGGAGCTGTTTTTT	CASRDNRGRDTGELFF
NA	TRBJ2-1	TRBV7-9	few	TGTGCCAGCAGCCTCTCGGTCTCCTACAATGAGCAGTTCTTC	CASSLSVSYNEQFF
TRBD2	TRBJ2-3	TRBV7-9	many	TGTGCCAGCAGCCCCCTTGGCGGGGGTTTCACAGATACGCAGTATTTT	CASSPLGGGFTDTQYF
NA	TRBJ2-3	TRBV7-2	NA	TGTGCCAGCAGCCTACTAGGGGTAGTAAGCACAGATACGCAGTATTTT	CASSLLGVVSTDTQYF
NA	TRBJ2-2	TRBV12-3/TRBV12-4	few	TGTGCCAGCAGTTACGCCACATTGTCCGGGGAGCTGTTTTTT	CASSYATLSGELFF
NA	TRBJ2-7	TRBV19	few	TGTGCCAGTAGTAGGCCAGGGGCCTACGAGCAGTACTTC	CASSRPGAYEQYF
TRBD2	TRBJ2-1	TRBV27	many	TGTGCCAGCAGTTCGGGACTAGCTTATGATGAGCAGTTCTTC	CASSSGLAYDEQFF
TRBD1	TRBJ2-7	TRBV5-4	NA	TGTGCCAGCAGCGCCGGGACAGCCATCTACGAGCAGTACTTC	CASSAGTAIYEQYF
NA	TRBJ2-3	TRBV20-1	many	TGCAGTGCTAGTTCCTCTCTGCCGGGCTACTTCGATACGCAGTATTTT	CSASSSLPGYFDTQYF
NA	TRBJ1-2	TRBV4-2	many	TGTGCCAGCAGCCAGCTAGCAGGGCGCGGCTACACCTTC	CASSQLAGRGYTF
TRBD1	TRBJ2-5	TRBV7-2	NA	TGTGCCAGCAGCCTACAGGGACAGGGGACAGAGACCCAGTACTTC	CASSLQGQGTETQYF
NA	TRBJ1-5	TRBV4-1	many	TGCGCCAGCAGCCACCCTTGGGGGGGTCAGCCCCAGCATTTT	CASSHPWGGQPQHF
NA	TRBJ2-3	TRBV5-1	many	TGCGCCAGCACGTCCCGAACGGGTATGCCAGATACGCAGTATTTT	CASTSRTGMPDTQYF
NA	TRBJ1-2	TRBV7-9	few	TGTGCCAGCAGGGACAGCGGTGGCTACACCTTC	CASRDSGGYTF
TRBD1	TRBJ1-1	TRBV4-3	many	TGCGCCAGCAGTATGACAGGGCGGACTGAAGCTTTCTTT	CASSMTGRTEAFF
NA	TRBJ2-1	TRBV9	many	TGTGCCAGCAGCGTAGCAGGTGGGATCCACAATGAGCAGTTCTTC	CASSVAGGIHNEQFF
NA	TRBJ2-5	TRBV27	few	TGTGCCAGCAGTCCGAACGTGGAAGAGACCCAGTACTTC	CASSPNVEETQYF
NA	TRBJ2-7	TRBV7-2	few	TGTGCCAGCAGCTTCTTGGGACTCCAGGAGTACGAGCAGTACTTC	CASSFLGLQEYEQYF
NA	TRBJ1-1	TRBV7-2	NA	TGTGCCAGCAGCTTAAGGGCAGGGCAAGCTTTCTTT	CASSLRAGQAFF
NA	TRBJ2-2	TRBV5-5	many	TGTGCCAGCAGCCCGGAACCGGTATTCTCGGGGGCCGGGGAGCTGTTTTTT	CASSPEPVFSGAGELFF
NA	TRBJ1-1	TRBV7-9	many	TGTGCCAGCAGCTCCCAGGAGGGGACTGAAGCTTTCTTT	CASSSQEGTEAFF